A selection of T cell receptor beta chains follows, all from one sample in a study of blood T cells in healthy people across ages. Via MiXCR, TCRdb re-called the 5' RACE reads, giving one row per CDR3 protein. The sample consists of about a million distinct CDR3 sequences, 40% to 60% of them appearing once. Sequencing was carried out using blood. All receptors come from a man aged 30 to 45 in good health. The CDR3 runs from the conserved cysteine through the conserved F or W. Clone sizes are given selectively: once, few, many, or a class where the clone is expanded.

- TRBV5-4 CASSLPTDRETQYF
- TRBV14 CASSQAKSYEQYF
many TRBV2 CASSQTGEQFF
- TRBV4-1 CASSQQPARLGTEAFF
- TRBV2 CASNPNLAGGRGDTQYF
- TRBV28 CASSRGTVGRPLHF
- TRBV28 CASTSPDDYEQYF
few TRBV6-2/TRBV6-3 CASSNREAEQFF
- TRBV4-1 CASSPTGQAYEQYF
few TRBV29-1 CSVDEGKAFF
- TRBV7-2 CASSLSAQTAYEQYF
- TRBV6-1 CASSEWTTTGGFQPQHF
- TRBV6-1 CASSERDRGQPQHF
- TRBV10-3 CAIATGALYEQYF
few TRBV27 CATGISSPLHF
- TRBV3-1 CASSPTSGADNEQFF
many TRBV2 CASRQAQHGTDTQYF
- TRBV12-3/TRBV12-4 CASSFGGTMNTEAFF
- TRBV6-5 CASSYGPPGPADTQYF
- TRBV27 CASSLRVGYGYTF
few TRBV4-3 CASSQDVGEMTDTQYF
- TRBV11-2 CASSPIRTASYNEQFF